This T cell receptor beta chain is drawn from a study of molecular identifiers for immune sequencing clone quantification. Overall study context: Replicates partitioned RNA from approximately 22,000 or 94,000 naive CD8 cells into five parts, sequencing four.

Naive CD8 library inputs spanned about 17,000 to 1,100,000 sorted cells and 10%, 30% or 50% RNA. The CD8+CD4-CCR7+CD45RA+ phenotype defined the sorted naive CD8 T cells. This clonotype was seen a handful of times. Libraries of bulk TCR were made by previously described methods (with listed TCR primers). TCRdb fed the PCR reads into MiXCR, producing one record per CDR3 protein. The data contain about 320,000 distinct CDR3 sequences, 20% to 25% of them seen just once; the ten biggest clones take up approximately 0.85%. The CDR3 sequence is 16 residues long. The germline V gene has CDR1 LGHDT and CDR2 YNNKEL (reference sequence). The germline V and J ends were trimmed by 4 bases and 5 bases, with 17 bases remaining between them.

The sequenced sample was naive CD8+ T cells from blood, with Jurkat cell RNA spiked in. Subset of the sample: FACS-sorted CD8+CD4-CCR7+CD45RA+ naive T cells. V is TRBV3-1 and J is TRBJ2-2; either TRBD1 or TRBD2 may supply D (5 bases each). The TCR was taken from a human donor in good health. Some libraries in this study had Jurkat cell RNA spiked in. DNA of the CDR3: TGTGCCAGCAGCCTACTCCCGGGACGAGGAACCGGGGAGCTGTTTTTT. Translating gives CASSLLPGRGTGELFF.